This T cell receptor beta chain was sequenced during a study of cytomegalovirus exposure and HLA in healthy donors. Broader study findings: A link between a missense DCLRE1C variant and TCR beta V- and J-gene trimming emerged from a later analysis. A later analysis showed HLA-associated TCR beta chains outstripping equally common others in clonal expansion. A highly shared variant cluster was judged a likely technical artifact.

CDR1 and CDR2 (germline): SGHRS, YFSETQ. This CDR3 comprises 14 residues. The trim removed 0 bases at V and 2 bases at J, leaving 1 base unmatched. To note about this clone: Its specificity is not known.

When sampled, the donors appeared nominally healthy, though they likely had unrecorded immune exposures. 13 Jbeta primers and 60 Vbeta primers were used for the PCR. Here immunoSEQ multiplex PCR was the method, and the copy in TCRdb shows in-frame clones only, minus some. Of about 120,000 clones in the sample, roughly 83% were seen once. This clonotype was sampled from a woman between 18 and 29 years old in good health and CMV-seropositive. This chain connects TRBV5-1 to TRBJ2-7; 8 bases align to TRBD1. Sequencing used PBMCs. CDR3 nucleotides: TGCGCCAGCAGCTTGGAACAGGGGGCCTACGAGCAGTACTTC. Its protein product is CASSLEQGAYEQYF.